These T cell receptor beta chains were read from a single sample in a study of blood T cell repertoires in COVID-19. Assay: immunoSEQ multiplex PCR; the TCRdb copy retains only in-frame clones and omits some. The sample yields tens of thousands of clones, roughly 90% seen once. The sample consisted of peripheral blood. These receptors all stem from a human donor in a cohort sampled during active COVID-19. Both conserved end residues are part of each CDR3. The order of the fields is D gene, V gene, J gene, clone size, CDR3 protein, CDR3 DNA. D genes are given only for firm matches. Some rows have no size entry. The others give once, few or many, or a class for an expanded clone.

>TRBD1|TRBV7-3|TRBJ2-2|.
CASSIRQGLAGELFF
TGTGCCAGCAGCATTCGACAGGGATTGGCCGGGGAGCTGTTTTTT
>TRBD1|TRBV24-1|TRBJ1-5|few
CATSVGDSHEPQHF
TGTGCCACCAGTGTAGGGGACAGCCATGAGCCCCAGCATTTT
>TRBD1|TRBV5-1|TRBJ2-7|.
CASSYGDSPSYEQYF
TGCGCCAGCAGCTACGGGGACAGCCCTAGCTACGAGCAGTACTTC
>.|TRBV6-4|TRBJ2-7|few
CASSQGSSYEQYF
TGTGCCAGCAGCCAGGGTTCCTCCTACGAGCAGTACTTC
>TRBD2|TRBV9|TRBJ2-1|.
CASSVGLAGYNEQFF
TGTGCCAGCAGCGTCGGACTAGCGGGATACAATGAGCAGTTCTTC
>.|TRBV2|TRBJ2-2|.
CASTPLQASGVTGELFF
TGTGCCAGCACTCCCCTACAGGCCTCAGGTGTCACCGGGGAGCTGTTTTTT
>.|TRBV7-8|TRBJ1-3|.
CASSSDPWSSGNTIYF
TGTGCCAGCAGCTCTGACCCCTGGAGCTCTGGAAACACCATATATTTT
>.|TRBV27|TRBJ1-4|once
CASSPAGMRKLFF
TGTGCCAGCAGCCCCGCGGGGATGAGAAAACTGTTTTTT
>TRBD1|TRBV2|TRBJ1-4|.
CASRRQGWGEKLFF
TGTGCCAGCAGGCGACAGGGATGGGGTGAAAAACTGTTTTTT
>TRBD1|TRBV11-2|TRBJ2-1|.
CASSESTGGNEQFF
TGTGCCAGCAGCGAGAGCACAGGGGGCAATGAGCAGTTCTTC
>.|TRBV5-4|TRBJ1-5|.
CASSFGGRMGNQPQHF
TGTGCCAGCAGCTTCGGGGGGAGAATGGGGAATCAGCCCCAGCATTTT
>.|TRBV10-1|TRBJ2-1|.
CASSGYGEGTQFF
TGCGCCAGCAGTGGGTACGGAGAGGGAACCCAGTTCTTC
>TRBD2|TRBV7-2|TRBJ2-5|.
CASSFWPSGGGTQYF
TGTGCCAGCAGCTTTTGGCCTAGCGGGGGGGGGACCCAGTACTTC
>.|TRBV7-3|TRBJ2-1|.
CASSLAGQPYPYNEQFF
TGTGCCAGCAGCTTAGCGGGACAGCCTTACCCTTACAATGAGCAGTTCTTC
>.|TRBV28|TRBJ1-5|.
CASSFHYSNQPQHF
TGTGCCAGCAGTTTTCACTATAGCAATCAGCCCCAGCATTTT
>TRBD1|TRBV6-5|TRBJ2-7|few
CASTLSTGALGEQYF
TGTGCCAGCACTTTATCGACAGGGGCCTTGGGCGAGCAGTACTTC